The entry below gives a single T cell receptor beta chain sequence along with its context. This clonotype was recorded at least ten times. Which antigen it targets is not known. No quality values exist for individual bases; no much larger clone is one base distant. Sequencing was carried out with an Illumina NovaSeq 6000. TCRalpha and TCRbeta cDNA libraries were constructed by 5'RACE with constant-segment primers, with sample barcodes and unique molecular identifiers being introduced. RNA was extracted from every sample with Trizol reagent. Amplification of the libraries took two PCR steps, and the second step added a second sample barcode plus Illumina TruSeq adapters. Libraries were sequenced on an Illumina NovaSeq with 2 x 150 bp paired-end reads. Processing in the source paper ran as follows. Demultiplexing of reads and collapsing into UMI-guided consensus sequences were performed with migec v1.2.7. Using mixcr v2.1.11, UMI consensuses were aligned to TRA and TRB V and J templates and then assembled into clonotypes. Expanded or contracted clonotypes were those called significant by both edgeR and NoisET, with noise models trained on biological replicates. edgeR calls used a false discovery rate-adjusted p below 0.01 and a log2 fold-change threshold of 1. PCA with hierarchical clustering of max-normalized trajectories of the 1000 most abundant clonotypes was used as exploratory dynamics analysis. Each responding clone was given a CD4 or CD8 phenotype based on the CD4+ and CD8+ repertoires, which had been sequenced separately. TCRdb's own reprocessing of the public reads used fastp at Q25 and MiXCR and kept productive beta chains. A single entry per CDR3 protein holds the most common genes and DNA from its merged rows. TCRdb, rather than the study authors, made the V and J calls. This sample gives about 57,000 distinct CDR3 sequences in total; more than 10% of them show up just once. Of the sample, roughly a quarter falls within the top ten clones.

This specimen belongs to a study of T-cell memory formation after mild COVID-19 (dated by TCRdb to the early 2020s). Regarding the study in general: Most TCR sequence clusters were specific to one of the two donors. In a couple of donors, T-cell clones that expanded and contracted after mild COVID-19 were tracked by sequencing TCRalpha and TCRbeta repertoires over time. Two young, previously healthy adult volunteers, one female and one male, were included in the cohort. What the study reported, not specific to this receptor: SARS-CoV-2 specificity was not confirmed for the second-wave clones peaking on day 37. Contracting CD4+ clones turned up mainly in the CM and EM memory subsets, whereas EMRA was where CD8+ clones were enriched. Some responding clones were found in pre-infection memory, which suggests that pre-existing cross-reactive memory T cells took part in the SARS-CoV-2 response. Clones contracting from day 15 to 85 had balanced CD4/CD8 phenotypes, while a second wave expanding from day 15 to 37 was biased towards CD4+. Only a couple of mild cases were covered by the study, and larger cohorts that include severe cases with pre-infection samples were considered necessary.

V ends up 4 bases short and J 5 bases short, with an unmatched junction base count of 3. Sequences MGHRA (CDR1) and YSYEKL (CDR2) are obtained from the germline V gene. Measured from the cysteine to the phenylalanine, the CDR3 is 13 residues long. Only CDR3 DNA remains: 39 bases, in frame from the first base. Ficoll-Paque density gradient centrifugation was used to isolate PBMCs. The chain links TRBV4-1 with TRBJ2-7; the central 9 bases match TRBD1. The clonotype originates from a young man who had mild COVID-19 (a few samples of this study predate the infection). The sample titles of this study are shuffled in the database, so cell type and time point are left out; the donor was told from shared clones. Sample: PBMCs or a T cell subset sorted from them (not recorded which). The CDR3 in this case is CASSPGQGNEQYF. Here is the DNA: TGCGCCAGCAGCCCTGGACAGGGGAACGAGCAGTACTTC.